These 20 T cell receptor beta chains originate from one sample sequenced in a study of blood T cell repertoires in COVID-19. Data came from immunoSEQ multiplex PCR; TCRdb stores just in-frame clones and leaves some out. The sample includes about 300,000 clones, roughly 90% of them seen just once. Material: PBMCs or T cells enriched from blood (not recorded which). Every receptor here comes from a woman aged 45-59 years who had been exposed to COVID-19.

This clone came up once. The chain uses TRBV5-1 and TRBJ2-5; 9 nucleotides align to TRBD2. Trimming removed 0 bases from V and 5 bases from J; junction bases left unmatched: 8. In germline, CDR1 is SGHRS, CDR2 YFSETQ. The CDR3 length is 16 residues. The CDR3 DNA sequence: TGCGCCAGCAGCTTGGTCGGTAGCGGGGGTAAGGAGACCCAGTACTTC. This sequence encodes CASSLVGSGGKETQYF.

This clone came up a few times. This sequence joins TRBV6-5 and TRBJ2-5, with 12 bases aligning to TRBD2. Trimming cost V 5 bases and J 5 bases; bases outside gene matches: 6. This CDR3 contains 15 residues. Germline lookup yields CDR1 MNHEY and CDR2 SVGAGI. In nucleotides, the CDR3 is TGTGCCAGCAGTCTACTAGCGGGGGGTCCTGAGACCCAGTACTTC. It specifies CASSLLAGGPETQYF.

The chain employs TRBV25-1 and TRBJ1-5; maybe TRBD1 (6 bases). From germline, CDR1 is MGHDK and CDR2 SYGVNS. With 10 bases removed from V and 4 bases from J, the gap between germline ends came to 17 bases. CDR3 size: 14 residues. The CDR3 here is CATTTDRHNQPQHF. The DNA of the CDR3 is TGTGCCACCACCACGGACAGACATAATCAGCCCCAGCATTTT.

The chain combines TRBV19 with TRBJ1-3, with a possible D match to TRBD1 (6 bases). This CDR3 contains 17 residues. Germline loops: CDR1 LNHDA, CDR2 SQIVND (reference sequence). Trimming took off 6 bases at V and 1 base at J, with 19 bases between the two ends. CDR3 sequence (DNA): TGTGCCAGTAGCAACCCCACGGGACAACCATCTGGAAACACCATATATTTT. Its translation: CASSNPTGQPSGNTIYF. The variable domain in full, completed from reference TRBV19 and TRBJ1-3, reads DGGITQSPKYLFRKEGQNVTLSCEQNLNHDAMYWYRQDPGQGLRLIYYSQIVNDFQKGDIAEGYSVSREKKESFPLTVTSAQKNPTAFYLCASSNPTGQPSGNTIYFGEGSWLTVV.

The chain couples TRBV9 to TRBJ1-6; 8 bases are shared with TRBD1. Germline V CDR1 and CDR2: SGDLS, YYNGEE. Losses at the gene ends were 3 bases for V and 5 bases for J; bases not matched to a gene: 4. CDR3 length: 15 residues. CDR3 residues: CASSATGQDNSPLHF. Written as DNA, the CDR3 is TGTGCCAGCAGCGCGACGGGACAGGATAATTCACCCCTCCACTTT. The whole variable domain, remainder taken from reference TRBV9 and TRBJ1-6, is DSGVTQTPKHLITATGQRVTLRCSPRSGDLSVYWYQQSLDQGLQFLIQYYNGEERAKGNILERFSAQQFPDLHSELNLSSLELGDSALYFCASSATGQDNSPLHFGNGTRLTVT.

This clone was seen a single time. The gene calls are TRBV19 and TRBJ2-2, with D maybe TRBD2 (6 bases). Germline V gives CDR1 LNHDA, CDR2 SQIVND (reference sequence). CDR3 length: 15 residues. CDR3 residues: CGSHRRSGEAGELFF. In DNA, the CDR3 is TGTGGTTCACATAGGCGTTCTGGGGAGGCCGGGGAGCTGTTTTTT.

The rearrangement links TRBV7-2 to TRBJ2-1; D is uncertain. Trimming took 6 bases from V and 0 from J, leaving 12 bases between them. Germline V CDR1 and CDR2: SGHTA, FQGNSA. The CDR3 runs to 15 residues. This chain's CDR3 is CASSPDSTSYNEQFF. CDR3 sequence (DNA): TGTGCCAGCAGTCCAGATTCCACCTCCTACAATGAGCAGTTCTTC.

This clone showed up just once. The chain combines TRBV4-1 with TRBJ2-7; TRBD1 aligns across 10 bases. Germline V gene sequence: CDR1 MGHRA, CDR2 YSYEKL. Trimming at V came to 0 bases and at J to 2 bases, leaving 4 bases not matched to a gene. CDR3 size: 16 residues. CDR3 nucleotides: TGCGCCAGCAGCCAAGAGGGGACAGGGGCCACCTACGAGCAGTACTTC. Protein product: CASSQEGTGATYEQYF.

This clone was seen more than once but under ten times. J is TRBJ1-1 and V is TRBV5-1; no firm D call. V lost 4 bases, J lost 3 bases, and 13 bases lay in between. This CDR3 has 14 residues. Germline CDR1 and CDR2: SGHRS and YFSETQ. CDR3 coding DNA: TGCGCCAGCAGCCGAAGTGATAGCTACACTGAAGCTTTCTTT. As protein: CASSRSDSYTEAFF.

This clone was detected only a few times. The CDR3 DNA follows: TGCGCCAGCAGTGAGACAGGGGTAACGGGCTACACCTTC. Its translation is CASSETGVTGYTF. The V gene is TRBV10-2, the J gene TRBJ1-2, with TRBD1 identical over 7 bases. This CDR3 is 13 amino acids long. V shed 2 bases, J shed 8 bases, and the junction held 5 bases outside the gene matches. Germline V lookup: CDR1 WSHSY, CDR2 SAAADI.

The chain is built from TRBV5-4 and TRBJ2-3, with D unresolved. The CDR3 consists of 14 residues. The V and J ends lost 0 bases and 5 bases respectively, with 10 bases between them. Germline lookup yields CDR1 SGHNT and CDR2 YYREEE (reference sequence). The CDR3 sequence: CASSLATELDTQYF. Here the CDR3 DNA reads TGTGCCAGCAGCTTGGCTACGGAGCTAGATACGCAGTATTTT.

The rearrangement joins TRBV9 to TRBJ2-4; 8 bases map to TRBD1. The CDR3 length is 17 residues. V gave up 3 bases and J gave up 2 bases; unmatched junction bases: 10. CDR1 is SGDLS and CDR2 is YYNGEE in the germline V gene. Here the CDR3 reads CASSALPGGNSKNIQYF. DNA for the CDR3: TGTGCCAGCAGCGCCCTCCCAGGGGGCAATTCCAAAAACATTCAGTACTTC. Full variable domain (missing parts from reference TRBV9 and TRBJ2-4): DSGVTQTPKHLITATGQRVTLRCSPRSGDLSVYWYQQSLDQGLQFLIQYYNGEERAKGNILERFSAQQFPDLHSELNLSSLELGDSALYFCASSALPGGNSKNIQYFGAGTRLSVL.

The rearrangement uses TRBV7-2 and TRBJ1-1, with a possible D match to TRBD1 (5 bases). Between the trimmed V and J ends, which lost 5 bases and 0 bases, there was a span of 10 bases. Germline loops: CDR1 SGHTA, CDR2 FQGNSA. This CDR3 contains 14 residues. As DNA, the CDR3 is TGTGCCAGCAGCCCCGGGGGAATGAACACTGAAGCTTTCTTT. Translated: CASSPGGMNTEAFF.

Written as DNA, the CDR3 is TGTGCCAGAAGCTTGGGCCGGGGGGGATACCGCACAGATACGCAGTATTTT. Its translation: CARSLGRGGYRTDTQYF. The chain has TRBV5-3 and TRBJ2-3; 8 positions agree with TRBD2. TRBV5-3 is marked as an open reading frame, function uncertain. The V and J ends lost 0 bases and 1 base, in that order; junction bases with no gene match: 7. CDR3 length: 17 amino acids.

This chain connects TRBV5-1 to TRBJ2-1; 8 positions match TRBD2. Germline V gene sequence: CDR1 SGHRS, CDR2 YFSETQ. The trim removed 4 bases at V and 4 bases at J, leaving 10 bases unmatched. The CDR3 has 16 residues. DNA of the CDR3: TGCGCCAGCAGCCCCCCTTTGAGCGGGGGATACAATGAGCAGTTCTTC. This gives the protein CASSPPLSGGYNEQFF. Looking up the rest from reference TRBV5-1 and TRBJ2-1 gives the full variable domain: KAGVTQTPRYLIKTRGQQVTLSCSPISGHRSVSWYQQTPGQGLQFLFEYFSETQRNKGNFPGRFSGRQFSNSRSEMNVSTLELGDSALYLCASSPPLSGGYNEQFFGPGTRLTVL.

This sequence joins TRBV28 and TRBJ2-7, with a weak D call TRBD1 (5 bases). V lost 5 bases, J lost 2 bases, and 16 bases lay in between. This CDR3 region has 15 residues. In germline, CDR1 is MDHEN, CDR2 SYDVKM. CDR3 amino acids: CASSPLGAGAYEQYF. CDR3 nucleotides: TGTGCCAGCAGTCCGCTAGGGGCAGGAGCCTACGAGCAGTACTTC.

The chain joins TRBV28 to TRBJ1-2; tentatively, D is TRBD1 (5 bases). The CDR3 extends over 16 amino acids. Germline V gene data show CDR1 as MDHEN and CDR2 as SYDVKM. V lost 10 bases, J lost 2 bases, and 23 bases lay in between. The CDR3 spells CATDGRGGKINYGYTF. The CDR3 DNA follows: TGTGCCACCGATGGTAGGGGAGGGAAAATCAACTATGGCTACACCTTC.

The chain joins TRBV10-2 to TRBJ1-5; D may be TRBD1 (5 bases). This CDR3 has 15 residues. The germline gives CDR1 WSHSY, CDR2 SAAADI. V dropped 3 bases and J dropped 0 bases, with 9 bases sitting between them. This CDR3 is CASSDTGNSNQPQHF. CDR3 DNA: TGCGCCAGCAGTGACACAGGCAATAGCAATCAGCCCCAGCATTTT.

The rearrangement links TRBV5-5 to TRBJ1-4; perhaps TRBD1 as D (5 bases). The CDR3 loop spans 14 amino acids. V was trimmed by 4 bases and J by 6 bases, leaving 13 bases between them. Germline V gene sequence: CDR1 SGHKS, CDR2 YYEKEE (reference sequence). CDR3 loop: CASSSPGGDEKLFF. The CDR3 DNA is TGTGCCAGCAGCAGCCCCGGAGGGGATGAAAAACTGTTTTTT.

The rearrangement joins TRBV6-1 to TRBJ1-5; D is ambiguous. The CDR3 runs 13 residues. The ends were cut back, 3 bases at V and 4 bases at J, with 7 bases in the middle. CDR1 is MNHNS and CDR2 is SASEGT in the germline V gene. CDR3 sequence reads: CASSDLENQPQHF. CDR3 DNA sequence: TGTGCCAGCAGTGATCTAGAGAATCAGCCCCAGCATTTT.